The clone carrying this T cell receptor beta chain was detected many times. CDR1 and CDR2 from the germline V gene are KGHDR and SFDVKD. V lost 5 bases, J lost 5 bases, and 6 bases stayed unmatched. This CDR3 is 15 amino acids long. TCRdb re-called the multiplex PCR reads with MiXCR, one entry per CDR3 protein. The sample lists about 230,000 distinct CDR3 sequences, roughly 32% occurring once. The data were taken from a study of breast tumors, draining lymph nodes, adjacent tissues. The lymph nodes were axillary draining lymph nodes from breast cancer patients. The chain joins TRBV24-1 to TRBJ2-5, with 11 bases fitting TRBD1. The clonotype comes from a female donor with breast cancer. Some clones in this sample may be carry-over from other donors' samples. The sequenced material came from axillary lymph node tissue. The CDR3 spells CATSAGDRGGETQYF. In nucleotides, the CDR3 is TGTGCCACCAGTGCAGGGGACAGGGGGGGGGAGACCCAGTACTTC.